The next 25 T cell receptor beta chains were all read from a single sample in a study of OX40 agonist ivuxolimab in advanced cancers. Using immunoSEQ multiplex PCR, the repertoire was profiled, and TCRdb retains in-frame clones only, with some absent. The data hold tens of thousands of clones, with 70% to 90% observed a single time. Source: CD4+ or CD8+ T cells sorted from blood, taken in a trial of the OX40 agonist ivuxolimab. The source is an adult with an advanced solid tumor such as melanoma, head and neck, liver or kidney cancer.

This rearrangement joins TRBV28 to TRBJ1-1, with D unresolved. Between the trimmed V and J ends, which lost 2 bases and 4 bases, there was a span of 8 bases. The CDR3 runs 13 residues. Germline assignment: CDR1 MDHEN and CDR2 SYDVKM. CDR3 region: CASSLRASTEAFF. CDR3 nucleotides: TGTGCCAGCAGTTTAAGGGCCAGCACTGAAGCTTTCTTT.

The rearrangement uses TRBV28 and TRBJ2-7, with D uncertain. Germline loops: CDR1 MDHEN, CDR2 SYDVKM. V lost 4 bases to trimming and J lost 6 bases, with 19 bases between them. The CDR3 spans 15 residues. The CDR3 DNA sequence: TGTGCCAGCAGTTCACCCGGGCCCCGCAGTAGCGAGCAGTACTTC. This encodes CASSSPGPRSSEQYF.

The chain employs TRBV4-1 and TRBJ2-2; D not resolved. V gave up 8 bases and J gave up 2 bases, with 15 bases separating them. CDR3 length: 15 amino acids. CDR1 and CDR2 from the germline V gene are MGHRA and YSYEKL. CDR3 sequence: CASGWGSRNTGELFF. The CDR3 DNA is TGCGCCAGCGGGTGGGGTAGCAGAAACACCGGGGAGCTGTTTTTT.

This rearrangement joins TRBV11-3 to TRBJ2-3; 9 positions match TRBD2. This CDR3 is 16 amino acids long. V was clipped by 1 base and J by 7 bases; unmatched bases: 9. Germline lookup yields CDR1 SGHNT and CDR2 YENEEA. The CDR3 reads CASSLGGAGGANTQYF. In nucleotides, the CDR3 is TGTGCCAGCAGCTTAGGAGGAGCGGGGGGCGCTAATACGCAGTATTTT.

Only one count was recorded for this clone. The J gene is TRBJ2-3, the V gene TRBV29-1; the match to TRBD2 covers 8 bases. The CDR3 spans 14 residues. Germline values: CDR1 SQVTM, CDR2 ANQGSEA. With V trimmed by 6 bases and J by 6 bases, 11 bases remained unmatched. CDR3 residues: CSVDGGAISDTQYF. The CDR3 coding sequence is TGCAGCGTCGACGGGGGGGCGATTTCGGATACGCAGTATTTT.

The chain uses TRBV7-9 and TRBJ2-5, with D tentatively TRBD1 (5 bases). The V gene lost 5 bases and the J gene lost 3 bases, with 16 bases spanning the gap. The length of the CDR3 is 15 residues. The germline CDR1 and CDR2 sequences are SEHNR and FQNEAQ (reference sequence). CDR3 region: CASSLGMGREETQYF. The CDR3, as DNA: TGTGCCAGCAGCCTAGGGATGGGGCGAGAAGAGACCCAGTACTTC.

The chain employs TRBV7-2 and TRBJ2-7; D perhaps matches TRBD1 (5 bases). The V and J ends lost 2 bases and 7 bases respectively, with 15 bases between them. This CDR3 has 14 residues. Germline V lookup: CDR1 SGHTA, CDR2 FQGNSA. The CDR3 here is CASSLTGPFREQYF. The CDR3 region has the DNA TGTGCCAGCAGCTTAACAGGTCCCTTTAGGGAGCAGTACTTC.

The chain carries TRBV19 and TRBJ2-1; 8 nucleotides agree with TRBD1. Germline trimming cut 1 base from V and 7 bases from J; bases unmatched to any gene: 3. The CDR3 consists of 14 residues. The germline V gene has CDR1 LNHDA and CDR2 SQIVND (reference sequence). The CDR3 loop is CASSIGQGANEQFF. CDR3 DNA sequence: TGTGCCAGTAGTATAGGGCAGGGGGCGAATGAGCAGTTCTTC. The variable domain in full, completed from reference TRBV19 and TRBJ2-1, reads DGGITQSPKYLFRKEGQNVTLSCEQNLNHDAMYWYRQDPGQGLRLIYYSQIVNDFQKGDIAEGYSVSREKKESFPLTVTSAQKNPTAFYLCASSIGQGANEQFFGPGTRLTVL.

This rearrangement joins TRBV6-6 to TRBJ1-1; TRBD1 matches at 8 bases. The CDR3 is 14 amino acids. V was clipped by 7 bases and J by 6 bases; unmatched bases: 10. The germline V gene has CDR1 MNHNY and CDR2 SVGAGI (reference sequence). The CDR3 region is CASTQGQGGPEAFF. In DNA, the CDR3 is TGTGCCAGCACCCAAGGACAGGGTGGGCCTGAAGCTTTCTTT.

CDR3 in amino acids: CASSKQGADTQYF. The CDR3 nucleotides are TGTGCCAGCAGCAAGCAGGGGGCAGATACGCAGTATTTT. This sequence joins TRBV5-6 and TRBJ2-3; 7 bases match TRBD1. This CDR3 spans 13 amino acids. Germline values: CDR1 SGHDT, CDR2 YYEEEE. With 4 bases clipped from V and 4 bases from J, the junction kept 3 bases outside the gene matches.

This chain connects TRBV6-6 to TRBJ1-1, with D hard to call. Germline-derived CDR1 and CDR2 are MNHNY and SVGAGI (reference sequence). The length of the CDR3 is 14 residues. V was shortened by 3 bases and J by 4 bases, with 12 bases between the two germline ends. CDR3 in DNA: TGTGCCAGCAGTTATCCTCCGGAGGCCACTGAAGCTTTCTTT. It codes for CASSYPPEATEAFF.

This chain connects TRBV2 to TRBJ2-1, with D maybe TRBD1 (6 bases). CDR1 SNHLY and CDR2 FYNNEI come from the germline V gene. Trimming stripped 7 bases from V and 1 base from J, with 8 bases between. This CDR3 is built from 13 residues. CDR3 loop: CASNRVSYNEQFF. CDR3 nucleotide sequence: TGTGCCAGCAACAGGGTTTCCTACAATGAGCAGTTCTTC.

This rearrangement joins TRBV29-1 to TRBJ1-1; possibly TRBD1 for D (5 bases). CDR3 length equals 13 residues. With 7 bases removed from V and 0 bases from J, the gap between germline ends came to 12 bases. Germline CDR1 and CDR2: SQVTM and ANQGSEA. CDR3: CSARQLLNTEAFF. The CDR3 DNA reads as TGCAGCGCGAGACAGCTCCTGAACACTGAAGCTTTCTTT. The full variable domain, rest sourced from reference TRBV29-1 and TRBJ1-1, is SAVISQKPSRDICQRGTSLTIQCQVDSQVTMMFWYRQQPGQSLTLIATANQGSEATYESGFVIDKFPISRPNLTFSTLTVSNMSPEDSSIYLCSARQLLNTEAFFGQGTRLTVV.

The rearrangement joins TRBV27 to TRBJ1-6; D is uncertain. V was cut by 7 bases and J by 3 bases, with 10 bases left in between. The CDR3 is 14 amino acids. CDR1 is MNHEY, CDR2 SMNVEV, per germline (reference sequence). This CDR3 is CASTRSNYNSPLHF. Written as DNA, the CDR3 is TGTGCCAGCACAAGGTCCAACTATAATTCACCCCTCCACTTT.

The CDR3 region has the DNA TGTGCCAGCAGCTTACAGGGGCCGGGTGGGCCCCAGCATTTT. Translated: CASSLQGPGGPQHF. V usage is TRBV5-5 and J usage is TRBJ1-5; TRBD1 matches at 7 bases. The CDR3 spans 14 residues. V dropped 2 bases and J dropped 9; count of bases not matched to a gene: 8. Germline V lookup: CDR1 SGHKS, CDR2 YYEKEE (reference sequence).

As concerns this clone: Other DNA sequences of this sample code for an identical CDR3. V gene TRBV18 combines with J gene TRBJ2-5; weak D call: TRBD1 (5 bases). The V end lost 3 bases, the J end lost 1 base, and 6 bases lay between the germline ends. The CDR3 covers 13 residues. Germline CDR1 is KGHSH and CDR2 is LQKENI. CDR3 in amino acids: CASSPGLQETQYF. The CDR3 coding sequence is TGTGCCAGCTCACCGGGGCTCCAAGAGACCCAGTACTTC.

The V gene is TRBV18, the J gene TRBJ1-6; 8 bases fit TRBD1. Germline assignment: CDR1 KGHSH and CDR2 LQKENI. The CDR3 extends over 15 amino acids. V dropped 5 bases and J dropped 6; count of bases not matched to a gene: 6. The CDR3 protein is CASSSPGGGNSPLHF. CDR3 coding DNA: TGTGCCAGCTCATCTCCAGGGGGCGGTAATTCACCCCTCCACTTT.

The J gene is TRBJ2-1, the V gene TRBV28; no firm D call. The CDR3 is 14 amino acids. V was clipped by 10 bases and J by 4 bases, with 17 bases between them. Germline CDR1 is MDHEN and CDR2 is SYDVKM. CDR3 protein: CATYGSPIYNEQFF. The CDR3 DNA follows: TGTGCCACTTACGGGTCCCCCATATACAATGAGCAGTTCTTC.

The CDR3 coding sequence is TGCGCCAGCAGTCAAACCAGCGGGAGGGCCCTCTCCTACAATGAGCAGTTCTTC. Translating it yields CASSQTSGRALSYNEQFF. The chain uses TRBV4-1 and TRBJ2-1; 10 nucleotides line up with TRBD2. The J segment lost 0 bases and the V segment lost 6 bases, leaving 11 bases of the junction unmatched. The CDR3 totals 18 residues. Germline-derived CDR1 and CDR2 are MGHRA and YSYEKL.

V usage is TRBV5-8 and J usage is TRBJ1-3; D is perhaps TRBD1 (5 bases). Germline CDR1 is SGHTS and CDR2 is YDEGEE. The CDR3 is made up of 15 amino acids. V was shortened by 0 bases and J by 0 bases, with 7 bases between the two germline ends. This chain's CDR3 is CASSLGGPSGNTIYF. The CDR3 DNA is TGTGCCAGCAGCTTGGGGGGCCCCTCTGGAAACACCATATATTTT.

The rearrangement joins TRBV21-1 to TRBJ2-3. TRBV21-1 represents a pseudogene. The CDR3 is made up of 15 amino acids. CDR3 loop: CASSKGRVLTDTQYF. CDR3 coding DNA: TGTGCCAGCAGCAAAGGAAGGGTTTTAACAGATACGCAGTATTTT.

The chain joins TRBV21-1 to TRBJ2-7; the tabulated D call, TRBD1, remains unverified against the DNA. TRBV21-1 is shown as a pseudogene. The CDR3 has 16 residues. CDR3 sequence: CASSKPQDRGTYEQYF. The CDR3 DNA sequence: TGTGCCAGCAGCAAACCACAGGACAGGGGAACCTACGAGCAGTACTTC.

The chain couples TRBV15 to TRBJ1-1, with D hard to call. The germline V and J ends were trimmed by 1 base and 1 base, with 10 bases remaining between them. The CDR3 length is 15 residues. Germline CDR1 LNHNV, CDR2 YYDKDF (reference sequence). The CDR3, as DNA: TGTGCCACCAGCAGAGCGAGTCACCGGAACACTGAAGCTTTCTTT. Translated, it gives CATSRASHRNTEAFF.

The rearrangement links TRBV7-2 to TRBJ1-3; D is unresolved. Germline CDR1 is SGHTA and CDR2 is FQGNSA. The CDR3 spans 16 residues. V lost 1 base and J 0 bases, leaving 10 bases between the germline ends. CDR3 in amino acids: CASSLDAASSGNTIYF. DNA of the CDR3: TGTGCCAGCAGCTTAGACGCGGCCTCCTCTGGAAACACCATATATTTT. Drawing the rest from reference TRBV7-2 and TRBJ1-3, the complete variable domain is GAGVSQSPSNKVTEKGKDVELRCDPISGHTALYWYRQSLGQGLEFLIYFQGNSAPDKSGLPSDRFSAERTGGSVSTLTIQRTQQEDSAVYLCASSLDAASSGNTIYFGEGSWLTVV.

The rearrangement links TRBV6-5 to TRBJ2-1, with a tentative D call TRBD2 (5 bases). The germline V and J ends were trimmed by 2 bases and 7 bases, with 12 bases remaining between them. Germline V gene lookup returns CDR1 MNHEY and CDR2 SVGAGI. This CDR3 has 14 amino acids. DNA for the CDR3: TGTGCCAGCAGTTACCTCGACGGCGGGAATGAGCAGTTCTTC. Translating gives CASSYLDGGNEQFF.